The rows below give T cell receptor beta chains drawn from one sample of a study of blood T cell repertoires in COVID-19. Clones were sequenced by immunoSEQ multiplex PCR, and TCRdb holds only the in-frame ones, with some missing. Among 25,000 to 35,000 clones listed, roughly 80% were seen once. Specimen: peripheral blood. These receptors all stem from a woman aged 55-69 years with acute or convalescent COVID-19. Both conserved end residues are part of each CDR3. The D gene is left open where the match is weak. Part of the rows lack a size; the others show once, few, many or a class for expanded clones.

D gene: TRBD1; V gene: TRBV6-5; J gene: TRBJ1-2; clone size: .; CDR3 protein: CASSPRQGLHYGYTF; CDR3 DNA: TGTGCCAGCAGTCCTCGACAGGGGCTTCACTATGGCTACACCTTC
D gene: .; V gene: TRBV24-1; J gene: TRBJ2-7; clone size: .; CDR3 protein: CATSDLNTYEQYF; CDR3 DNA: TGTGCCACCAGTGATTTGAATACCTACGAGCAGTACTTC
D gene: .; V gene: TRBV7-3; J gene: TRBJ2-2; clone size: .; CDR3 protein: CASTVGGPLNTGELFF; CDR3 DNA: TGTGCCAGCACCGTGGGAGGCCCCCTGAACACCGGGGAGCTGTTTTTT
D gene: .; V gene: TRBV21-1; J gene: TRBJ1-1; clone size: .; CDR3 protein: CATPGLPSTEAFF; CDR3 DNA: TGTGCCACCCCAGGGCTACCGTCCACTGAAGCTTTCTTT
D gene: .; V gene: TRBV18; J gene: TRBJ2-3; clone size: .; CDR3 protein: CASSPPSTDTQYF; CDR3 DNA: TGTGCCAGCTCACCCCCTAGCACAGATACGCAGTATTTT
D gene: TRBD1; V gene: TRBV27; J gene: TRBJ1-6; clone size: .; CDR3 protein: CASSLPSDRGINSPLHF; CDR3 DNA: TGTGCCAGCAGTCTCCCCTCCGACAGGGGGATTAATTCACCCCTCCACTTT
D gene: .; V gene: TRBV6-5; J gene: TRBJ1-1; clone size: .; CDR3 protein: CASSYGGGTEAFF; CDR3 DNA: TGTGCCAGCAGTTATGGGGGAGGTACTGAAGCTTTCTTT
D gene: .; V gene: TRBV7-8; J gene: TRBJ1-5; clone size: few; CDR3 protein: CASSEQGLSNQPQHF; CDR3 DNA: TGTGCCAGCAGCGAACAGGGCCTGAGCAATCAGCCCCAGCATTTT
D gene: .; V gene: TRBV18; J gene: TRBJ1-1; clone size: few; CDR3 protein: CASSLSGQLNTEAFF; CDR3 DNA: TGTGCCAGCTCACTCAGTGGACAGCTGAACACTGAAGCTTTCTTT
D gene: TRBD1; V gene: TRBV14; J gene: TRBJ1-2; clone size: .; CDR3 protein: CASSPRQGAFTNYGYTF; CDR3 DNA: TGTGCCAGCAGCCCCCGACAGGGGGCCTTCACTAACTATGGCTACACCTTC
D gene: .; V gene: TRBV5-1; J gene: TRBJ2-3; clone size: .; CDR3 protein: CASSLVGGVQADTQYF; CDR3 DNA: TGCGCCAGCAGCTTGGTCGGCGGGGTTCAAGCAGATACGCAGTATTTT
D gene: .; V gene: TRBV14; J gene: TRBJ2-2; clone size: .; CDR3 protein: CASQGTGELFF; CDR3 DNA: TGTGCCAGCCAGGGTACCGGGGAGCTGTTTTTT
D gene: .; V gene: TRBV5-8; J gene: TRBJ2-7; clone size: .; CDR3 protein: CASSLGQRPDYEQYF; CDR3 DNA: TGTGCCAGCAGCTTGGGGCAGCGTCCCGACTACGAGCAGTACTTC
D gene: TRBD2; V gene: TRBV5-5; J gene: TRBJ2-7; clone size: .; CDR3 protein: CASSSLGAAAGDGNWYEQYF; CDR3 DNA: TGTGCCAGCAGCTCTCTAGGTGCCGCCGCGGGGGACGGCAATTGGTACGAGCAGTACTTC
D gene: .; V gene: TRBV2; J gene: TRBJ2-5; clone size: .; CDR3 protein: CASSVQAGGSGTQYF; CDR3 DNA: TGTGCCAGCAGTGTCCAGGCTGGGGGCTCGGGGACCCAGTACTTC
D gene: TRBD1; V gene: TRBV6-5; J gene: TRBJ1-1; clone size: .; CDR3 protein: CATGNRGTEAFF; CDR3 DNA: TGTGCCACCGGGAACAGGGGTACAGAAGCTTTCTTT
D gene: TRBD1; V gene: TRBV2; J gene: TRBJ1-5; clone size: few; CDR3 protein: CATRGQGGQPQHF; CDR3 DNA: TGTGCCACCAGAGGACAGGGGGGTCAGCCCCAGCATTTT
D gene: .; V gene: TRBV21-1; J gene: TRBJ2-3; clone size: few; CDR3 protein: CASSPQDRYTQYF; CDR3 DNA: TGTGCCAGCAGCCCTCAAGATCGGTATACGCAGTATTTT
D gene: .; V gene: TRBV5-1; J gene: TRBJ2-1; clone size: few; CDR3 protein: CASSLSPGGHNEQFF; CDR3 DNA: TGCGCCAGCAGCTTATCCCCCGGGGGACACAATGAGCAGTTCTTC
D gene: .; V gene: TRBV9; J gene: TRBJ2-3; clone size: .; CDR3 protein: CASSVGGRRTDTQYF; CDR3 DNA: TGTGCCAGCAGCGTAGGGGGGCGCAGGACAGATACGCAGTATTTT
D gene: TRBD1; V gene: TRBV2; J gene: TRBJ2-5; clone size: .; CDR3 protein: CALSREGAAGTQYF; CDR3 DNA: TGTGCCCTCAGTCGTGAGGGGGCCGCCGGAACCCAGTACTTC
D gene: .; V gene: TRBV5-1; J gene: TRBJ2-5; clone size: .; CDR3 protein: CASSRGQEQETQYF; CDR3 DNA: TGCGCCAGCAGCAGAGGACAAGAGCAAGAGACCCAGTACTTC
D gene: .; V gene: TRBV4-1; J gene: TRBJ1-1; clone size: .; CDR3 protein: CASSPRRALGTEAFF; CDR3 DNA: TGCGCCAGCAGCCCGCGCAGGGCTTTGGGCACTGAAGCTTTCTTT
D gene: .; V gene: TRBV7-8; J gene: TRBJ1-1; clone size: .; CDR3 protein: CASSSRGLLMNTEAFF; CDR3 DNA: TGTGCCAGCAGCTCCCGGGGTCTATTAATGAACACTGAAGCTTTCTTT
D gene: TRBD1; V gene: TRBV12-3/TRBV12-4; J gene: TRBJ1-2; clone size: few; CDR3 protein: CASSPGTGGYTF; CDR3 DNA: TGTGCCAGCAGTCCCGGGACAGGCGGCTACACCTTC
D gene: TRBD1; V gene: TRBV6-1; J gene: TRBJ1-2; clone size: .; CDR3 protein: CASSEPGQGNYGYTF; CDR3 DNA: TGTGCCAGCAGTGAGCCGGGACAGGGAAACTATGGCTACACCTTC
D gene: .; V gene: TRBV27; J gene: TRBJ1-1; clone size: .; CDR3 protein: CASSSWGGSLTFF; CDR3 DNA: TGTGCCAGCAGTTCCTGGGGGGGCAGTCTCACTTTCTTT
D gene: .; V gene: TRBV19; J gene: TRBJ2-7; clone size: .; CDR3 protein: CASSPRDRGGYEQYF; CDR3 DNA: TGTGCCAGTAGCCCCCGTGACAGGGGAGGGTACGAGCAGTACTTC
D gene: .; V gene: TRBV14; J gene: TRBJ1-1; clone size: .; CDR3 protein: CASSSRTFPTDTEAFF; CDR3 DNA: TGTGCCAGCAGCTCCCGGACATTCCCGACGGACACTGAAGCTTTCTTT
D gene: .; V gene: TRBV4-1; J gene: TRBJ2-7; clone size: .; CDR3 protein: CASSPQRTGRTYEQYF; CDR3 DNA: TGCGCCAGCAGCCCCCAGCGAACAGGTCGTACCTACGAGCAGTACTTC
D gene: TRBD1; V gene: TRBV5-1; J gene: TRBJ1-6; clone size: .; CDR3 protein: CASSQSTGSSYNSPLHF; CDR3 DNA: TGCGCCAGCAGCCAATCGACAGGGAGCTCCTATAATTCACCCCTCCACTTT